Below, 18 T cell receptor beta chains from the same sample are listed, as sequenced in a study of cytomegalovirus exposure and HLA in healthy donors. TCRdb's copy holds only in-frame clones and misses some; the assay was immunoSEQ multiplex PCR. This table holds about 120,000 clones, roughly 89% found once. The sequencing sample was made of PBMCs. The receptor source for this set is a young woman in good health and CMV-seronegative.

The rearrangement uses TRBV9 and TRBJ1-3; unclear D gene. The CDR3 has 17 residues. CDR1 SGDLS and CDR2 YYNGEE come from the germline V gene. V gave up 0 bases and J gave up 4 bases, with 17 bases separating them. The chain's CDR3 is CASSVDAGSFQGNTIYF. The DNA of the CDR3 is TGTGCCAGCAGCGTAGATGCGGGCAGTTTTCAAGGAAACACCATATATTTT. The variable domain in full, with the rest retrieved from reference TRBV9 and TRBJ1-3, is DSGVTQTPKHLITATGQRVTLRCSPRSGDLSVYWYQQSLDQGLQFLIQYYNGEERAKGNILERFSAQQFPDLHSELNLSSLELGDSALYFCASSVDAGSFQGNTIYFGEGSWLTVV.

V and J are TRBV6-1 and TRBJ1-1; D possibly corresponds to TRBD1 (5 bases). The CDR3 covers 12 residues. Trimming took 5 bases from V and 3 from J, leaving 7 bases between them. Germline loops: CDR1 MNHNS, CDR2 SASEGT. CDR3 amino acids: CASSLTDTEAFF. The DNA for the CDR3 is TGTGCCAGCAGTTTGACAGACACTGAAGCTTTCTTT.

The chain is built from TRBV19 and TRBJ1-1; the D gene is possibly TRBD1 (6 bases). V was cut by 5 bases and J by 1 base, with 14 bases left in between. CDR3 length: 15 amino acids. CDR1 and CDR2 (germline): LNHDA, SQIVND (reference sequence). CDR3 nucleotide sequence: TGTGCCAGTAGTCCCGAGGACAGTGAGAACACTGAAGCTTTCTTT. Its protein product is CASSPEDSENTEAFF.

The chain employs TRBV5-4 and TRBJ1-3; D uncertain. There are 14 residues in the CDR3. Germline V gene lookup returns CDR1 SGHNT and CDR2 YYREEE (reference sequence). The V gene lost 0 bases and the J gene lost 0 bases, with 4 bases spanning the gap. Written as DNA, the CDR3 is TGTGCCAGCAGCTTGGATCTCTCTGGAAACACCATATATTTT. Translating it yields CASSLDLSGNTIYF.

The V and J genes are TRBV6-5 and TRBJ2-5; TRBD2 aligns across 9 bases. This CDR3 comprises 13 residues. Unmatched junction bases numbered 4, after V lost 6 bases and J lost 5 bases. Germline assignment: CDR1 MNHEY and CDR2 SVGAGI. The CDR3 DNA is TGTGCCAGCAGCCGACTAGCGGCGGAGACCCAGTACTTC. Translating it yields CASSRLAAETQYF.

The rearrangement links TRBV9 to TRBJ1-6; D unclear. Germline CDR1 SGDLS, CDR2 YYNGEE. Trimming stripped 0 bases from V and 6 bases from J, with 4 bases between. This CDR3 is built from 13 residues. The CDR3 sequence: CASSVDSNSPLHF. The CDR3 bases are TGTGCCAGCAGCGTAGACAGTAATTCACCCCTCCACTTT.

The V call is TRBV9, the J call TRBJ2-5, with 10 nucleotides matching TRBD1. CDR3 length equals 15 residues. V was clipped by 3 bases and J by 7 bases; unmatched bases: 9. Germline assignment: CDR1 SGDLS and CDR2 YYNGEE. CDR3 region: CASSAYTGTGATQYF. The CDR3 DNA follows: TGTGCCAGCAGCGCCTACACCGGGACAGGGGCGACCCAGTACTTC.

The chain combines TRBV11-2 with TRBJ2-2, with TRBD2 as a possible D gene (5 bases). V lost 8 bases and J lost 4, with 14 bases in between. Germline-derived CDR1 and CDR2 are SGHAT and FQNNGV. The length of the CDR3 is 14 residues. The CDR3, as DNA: TGTGCCAGCCGGGGATCCAAGAGCACCGGGGAGCTGTTTTTT. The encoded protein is CASRGSKSTGELFF.

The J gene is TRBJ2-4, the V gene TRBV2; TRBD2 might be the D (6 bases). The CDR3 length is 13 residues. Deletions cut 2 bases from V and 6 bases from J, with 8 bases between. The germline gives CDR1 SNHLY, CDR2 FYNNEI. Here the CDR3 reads CASSETEGNIQYF. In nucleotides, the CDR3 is TGTGCCAGCAGTGAAACGGAGGGAAACATTCAGTACTTC.

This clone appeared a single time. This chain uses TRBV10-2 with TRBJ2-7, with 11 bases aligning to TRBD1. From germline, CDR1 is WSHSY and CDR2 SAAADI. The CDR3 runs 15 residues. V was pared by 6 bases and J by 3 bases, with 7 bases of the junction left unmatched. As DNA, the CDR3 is TGCGCCAGCAGATCCGGACAGGGGGCCAACTACGAGCAGTACTTC. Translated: CASRSGQGANYEQYF.

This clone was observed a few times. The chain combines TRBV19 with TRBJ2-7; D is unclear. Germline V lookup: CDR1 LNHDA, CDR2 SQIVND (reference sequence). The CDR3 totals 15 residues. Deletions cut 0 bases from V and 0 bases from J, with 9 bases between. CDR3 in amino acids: CASSIDSQTSYEQYF. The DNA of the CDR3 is TGTGCCAGTAGTATAGATTCACAGACCTCCTACGAGCAGTACTTC.

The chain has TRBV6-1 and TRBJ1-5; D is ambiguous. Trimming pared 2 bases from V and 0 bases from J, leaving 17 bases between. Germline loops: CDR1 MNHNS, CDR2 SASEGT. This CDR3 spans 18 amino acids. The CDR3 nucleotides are TGTGCCAGCAGTGAATCCACTTGGAGGGTCTATAGCAATCAGCCCCAGCATTTT. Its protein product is CASSESTWRVYSNQPQHF.

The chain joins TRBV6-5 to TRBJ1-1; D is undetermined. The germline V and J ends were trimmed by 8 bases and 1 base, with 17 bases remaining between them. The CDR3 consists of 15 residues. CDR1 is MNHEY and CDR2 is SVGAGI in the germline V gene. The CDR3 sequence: CASYNALSPNTEAFF. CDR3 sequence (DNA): TGTGCCAGCTACAACGCTCTTTCCCCGAACACTGAAGCTTTCTTT.

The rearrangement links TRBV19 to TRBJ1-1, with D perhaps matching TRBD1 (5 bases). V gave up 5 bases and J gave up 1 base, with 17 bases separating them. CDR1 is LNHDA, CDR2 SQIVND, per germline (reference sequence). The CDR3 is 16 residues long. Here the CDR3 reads CASSFRRQMGNTEAFF. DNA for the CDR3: TGTGCCAGTAGTTTTAGAAGACAGATGGGGAACACTGAAGCTTTCTTT.

The CDR3 sequence: CASSRTTPGGDTQYF. The CDR3 region has the DNA TGTGCCAGCAGCCGCACTACCCCGGGGGGAGATACGCAGTATTTT. The genes are TRBV5-4 and TRBJ2-3, with TRBD2 identical over 7 bases. The CDR3 covers 15 residues. Germline V CDR1 and CDR2: SGHNT, YYREEE (reference sequence). V was clipped by 4 bases and J by 5 bases; unmatched bases: 10.

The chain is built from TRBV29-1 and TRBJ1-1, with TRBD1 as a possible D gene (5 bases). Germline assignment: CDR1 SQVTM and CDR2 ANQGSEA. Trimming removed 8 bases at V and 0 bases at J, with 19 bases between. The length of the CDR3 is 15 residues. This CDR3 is CSCRRGTAMNTEAFF. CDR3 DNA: TGCAGCTGTCGACGCGGGACCGCTATGAACACTGAAGCTTTCTTT. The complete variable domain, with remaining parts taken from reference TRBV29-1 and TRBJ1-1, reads SAVISQKPSRDICQRGTSLTIQCQVDSQVTMMFWYRQQPGQSLTLIATANQGSEATYESGFVIDKFPISRPNLTFSTLTVSNMSPEDSSIYLCSCRRGTAMNTEAFFGQGTRLTVV.

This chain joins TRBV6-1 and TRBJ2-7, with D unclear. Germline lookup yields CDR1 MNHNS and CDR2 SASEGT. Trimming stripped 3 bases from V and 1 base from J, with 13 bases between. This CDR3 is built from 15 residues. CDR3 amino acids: CASSEETGRSYEQYF. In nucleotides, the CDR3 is TGTGCCAGCAGTGAGGAGACCGGCCGATCCTACGAGCAGTACTTC.

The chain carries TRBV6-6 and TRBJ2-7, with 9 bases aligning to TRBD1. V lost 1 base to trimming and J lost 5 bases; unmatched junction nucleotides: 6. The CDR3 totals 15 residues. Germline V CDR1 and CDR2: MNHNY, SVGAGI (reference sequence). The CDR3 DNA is TGTGCCAGCAGTTACTTACAGGGGGCGCTAGACGAGCAGTACTTC. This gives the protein CASSYLQGALDEQYF.